Sequencing of this T cell receptor beta chain was carried out in a study of T cells in Graves' hyperthyroidism and ophthalmopathy. Whole-study context: At initial diagnosis, before any treatment had begun, peripheral blood was obtained. The study, taken as a whole, reports: Separation of ophthalmopathy from stable hyperthyroidism was achieved by a 13 V-J model.

RNA transcripts were the template for amplifying TCR beta CDR3 regions. In the first-round RT-PCR of the TCR CDR3, the HTBI primer set was used. TCRdb redid the calling of the multiplex PCR reads with MiXCR, one entry per CDR3 protein. Of hundreds of thousands of distinct CDR3 sequences in the sample, 15% to 19% were seen once. With respect to this clonotype: Its matching antigen is unknown.

Germline assignment: CDR1 KGHSH and CDR2 LQKENI. V dropped 2 bases and J dropped 5; count of bases not matched to a gene: 8. The CDR3 runs to 16 residues. For Graves' hyperthyroidism to be stable, ophthalmopathy could not progress within 18 months. Diagnosis relied on clinical symptoms, serum thyroxine and TRAb, thyroid ultrasound and orbital computed tomography. The sequencing input was blood. This TCR was recovered from a woman aged 18-30 years with Graves' hyperthyroidism. The rearrangement links TRBV18 to TRBJ1-2, with 10 bases matching TRBD1. The CDR3 nucleotides are TGTGCCAGCTCACCATATTTACCGGGACAGGGGTATGGCTACACCTTC. Its translation is CASSPYLPGQGYGYTF. The whole variable domain, remainder taken from reference TRBV18 and TRBJ1-2, is NAGVMQNPRHLVRRRGQEARLRCSPMKGHSHVYWYRQLPEEGLKFMVYLQKENIIDESGMPKERFSAEFPKEGPSILRIQQVVRGDSAAYFCASSPYLPGQGYGYTFGSGTRLTVV.